The next 18 T cell receptor beta chains were all read from a single sample in a study of T-cell reconstitution after alpha-beta-depleted transplantation in children (dated by TCRdb to about 2016). Library method: PCR. The sequencer was an Illumina HiSeq 2500. TCR libraries were prepared with molecular barcoding, using unique molecular identifiers to normalize TCRbeta repertoire quantification. TCRdb handled the public reads itself, with Q25 trimming in fastp and clone calling in MiXCR, and kept productive beta chains. Entries are consolidated by CDR3 protein sequence, retaining the most common genes and DNA. Within this sample are over 150,000 distinct CDR3 sequences, with roughly 6.8% of them counted one time only. The leading ten clones occupy around 2.7% of the sample. The sample consisted of PBMCs from the stem cell graft donor, taken from the stem cell graft. These TCRs come from a human donor who donated a stem cell graft to a child with Wiskott-Aldrich syndrome.

The table lists this clonotype with many counts. The chain recombines TRBV29-1 with TRBJ2-7; no clear D. Germline V gives CDR1 SQVTM, CDR2 ANQGSEA. V lost 3 bases and J lost 2, with 14 bases in between. This CDR3 contains 14 residues. The CDR3 DNA sequence: TGCAGCGTTGATTGCTGCGCCAGGACCTACGAGCAGTACTTC. Residues: CSVDCCARTYEQYF.

This clonotype was seen repeatedly, ten times or more. V gene TRBV29-1 combines with J gene TRBJ2-5; D remains unclear. The V gene lost 7 bases and the J gene lost 2 bases, with 8 bases spanning the gap. Looked up from germline, CDR1 is SQVTM and CDR2 is ANQGSEA. The CDR3 sequence is 11 residues long. CDR3 sequence: CSGGGQETQYF. CDR3 DNA sequence: TGCAGCGGAGGTGGTCAAGAGACCCAGTACTTC. Variable domain in full (rest from reference TRBV29-1 and TRBJ2-5): SAVISQKPSRDICQRGTSLTIQCQVDSQVTMMFWYRQQPGQSLTLIATANQGSEATYESGFVIDKFPISRPNLTFSTLTVSNMSPEDSSIYLCSGGGQETQYFGPGTRLLVL.

This clonotype was observed at least ten times. This chain's CDR3 is CAISEIGGRDNEQFF. CDR3 sequence (DNA): TGTGCCATCAGTGAGATAGGGGGCAGGGACAATGAGCAGTTCTTC. This chain connects TRBV10-3 to TRBJ2-1; 7 bases are shared with TRBD1. V gave up 2 bases and J gave up 5 bases; unmatched junction bases: 6. CDR1 ENHRY and CDR2 SYGVKD come from the germline V gene. The CDR3 totals 15 residues.

This clonotype was observed many times. The chain is built from TRBV12-3 or TRBV12-4 and TRBJ1-6; 7 bases fit TRBD1. This CDR3 has 16 amino acids. After removal of 2 bases from V and 2 bases from J, the junction contained 3 bases not matched to a gene. CDR3 DNA: TGTGCCAGCAGTTTAAAGGGGGCCGCCTATAATTCACCCCTCCACTTT. Its protein product is CASSLKGAAYNSPLHF.

This clonotype was detected many times. One end of the junction fails to match germline, which may point to a read error. The chain joins TRBV10-3 to TRBJ2-1, with D uncertain. Germline-derived CDR1 and CDR2 are ENHRY and SYGVKD. The CDR3 contains 13 residues. As DNA, the CDR3 is TGTGCCATTAGTGTACTCTCCTACAATGAGCAGTTCTTC. Its protein is CAISVLSYNEQFF.

In its sample, this clonotype was seen many times. The rearrangement links TRBV10-3 to TRBJ2-3; D not resolved. Germline CDR1 and CDR2: ENHRY and SYGVKD. This CDR3 comprises 17 residues. Trimming removed 0 bases at V and 2 bases at J, with 15 bases between. This CDR3 is CAISESKIAENTDTQYF. In DNA form, the CDR3 reads TGTGCCATCAGTGAGTCGAAGATAGCAGAGAACACAGATACGCAGTATTTT.

Ten or more counts support this clonotype. The chain recombines TRBV12-3 or TRBV12-4 with TRBJ2-7, with no clear D. Trimming left V 0 bases short and J 4 bases short, with 7 bases between. The CDR3 runs to 13 residues. The CDR3: CASSLAQLYEQYF. The CDR3 nucleotides read TGTGCCAGCAGTTTAGCACAGCTTTACGAGCAGTACTTC.

This clonotype has just one count. The chain carries TRBV12-3 or TRBV12-4 and TRBJ2-3, with 11 bases matching TRBD1. The CDR3 loop spans 15 amino acids. The V gene end was trimmed by 5 bases and the J gene end by 3 bases; junction bases not matched to a gene: 4. CDR3 sequence reads: CASSRGQGVTDTQYF. CDR3 nucleotide sequence: TGTGCCAGCAGTCGGGGACAGGGGGTAACAGATACGCAGTATTTT.

This clonotype was found many times. The chain's CDR3 is CASSMTGNTGELFF. CDR3 DNA: TGTGCCAGCAGTATGACAGGGAACACCGGGGAGCTGTTTTTT. The rearrangement joins TRBV12-3 or TRBV12-4 to TRBJ2-2; tentative D call: TRBD1 (6 bases). The CDR3 extends over 14 amino acids. V lost 5 bases and J 1 base, leaving 8 bases between the germline ends.

This clonotype was counted ten times or more. The chain employs TRBV6-1 and TRBJ2-6, with 9 bases aligning to TRBD1. J lost 0 bases, V lost 2 bases, and 8 bases had no gene match. The CDR3 has 19 amino acids. CDR1 is MNHNS and CDR2 is SASEGT in the germline V gene. The CDR3 here is CASSELVWGQGSGANVLTF. The CDR3 region has the DNA TGTGCCAGCAGTGAATTAGTATGGGGACAGGGCTCTGGGGCCAACGTCCTGACTTTC.

This clonotype was recorded many times. The chain is built from TRBV20-1 and TRBJ2-7, with TRBD1 matching 7 bases. Looked up from germline, CDR1 is DFQATT and CDR2 is SNEGSKA (reference sequence). V lost 1 base to trimming and J lost 4 bases; unmatched junction nucleotides: 10. The CDR3 spans 15 residues. The CDR3 nucleotides read TGCAGTGCTAGAGGGTTCGGGGCAGGGGGATACGAGCAGTACTTC. The encoded protein is CSARGFGAGGYEQYF.

At least ten counts were recorded for this clonotype. The genes are TRBV4-1 and TRBJ2-2; perhaps D is TRBD1 or TRBD2 (5 bases each). This CDR3 has 15 amino acids. Trimming removed 0 bases at V and 4 bases at J, with 9 bases between. In germline, CDR1 is MGHRA, CDR2 YSYEKL. In nucleotides, the CDR3 is TGCGCCAGCAGCCAAGATCTAGGGACCACCGGGGAGCTGTTTTTT. It yields the protein CASSQDLGTTGELFF.

The table lists this clonotype with a few counts. The CDR3 sequence is CASSLGGNTGSGANVLTF. The CDR3 DNA is TGCGCCAGCAGCTTGGGGGGTAATACGGGCTCTGGGGCCAACGTCCTGACTTTC. The chain links TRBV5-1 to TRBJ2-6; D not certain. The germline gives CDR1 SGHRS, CDR2 YFSETQ. The CDR3 consists of 18 residues. V was pared by 0 bases and J by 0 bases, with 13 bases between.

On this clonotype: This may be a read error, as it is one base from a much larger clone. The chain couples TRBV4-3 to TRBJ2-1, with 7 bases aligning to TRBD2. CDR1 and CDR2 (germline): LGHNA, YSLEER. The CDR3 consists of 15 residues. After removal of 4 bases from V and 10 bases from J, the junction contained 13 bases not matched to a gene. CDR3 nucleotide sequence: TGCGCCAGCAGCCTTCTTAGCGGGCTCAGCAAGGAGCAGTTCTTC. It is translated as CASSLLSGLSKEQFF.

This clonotype was recorded many times. In nucleotides, the CDR3 is TGTGCCAGCATGACCCAGGGGTACAATGAGCAGTTCTTC. Protein: CASMTQGYNEQFF. The chain is built from TRBV2 and TRBJ2-1; D is possibly TRBD1 (6 bases). V lost 7 bases to trimming and J lost 4 bases, with 11 bases between them. The CDR3 runs 13 residues. Germline-derived CDR1 and CDR2 are SNHLY and FYNNEI.

The table lists this clonotype with many counts. This rearrangement joins TRBV4-3 to TRBJ2-7; D is tentatively TRBD1 or TRBD2 (5 bases each). V lost 0 bases to trimming and J lost 2 bases, with 20 bases between them. The CDR3 runs to 18 residues. From germline, CDR1 is LGHNA and CDR2 YSLEER. This CDR3 is CASSQEISRGYPAYEQYF. The CDR3 bases are TGCGCCAGCAGCCAAGAAATCAGCCGGGGCTACCCCGCCTACGAGCAGTACTTC.

This clonotype showed up many times. This chain joins TRBV3-1 and TRBJ2-7, with D perhaps TRBD1 (5 bases). V lost 6 bases and J 6 bases, leaving 12 bases between the germline ends. CDR1 is LGHDT and CDR2 is YNNKEL in the germline V gene (reference sequence). The CDR3 extends over 12 amino acids. CDR3 in amino acids: CASSIDSTEQYF. In DNA, the CDR3 is TGTGCCAGCAGTATCGACAGTACCGAGCAGTACTTC.

There are many counts of this clonotype. The chain carries TRBV10-2 and TRBJ2-3; 7 positions match TRBD1. The CDR3 sequence is 15 residues long. Trimming cost V 6 bases and J 2 bases; bases outside gene matches: 8. CDR1 and CDR2 (germline): WSHSY, SAAADI. The CDR3 DNA reads as TGCGCCAGCAGCGGTAGGGACAGCTTCACAGATACGCAGTATTTT. It yields the protein CASSGRDSFTDTQYF.